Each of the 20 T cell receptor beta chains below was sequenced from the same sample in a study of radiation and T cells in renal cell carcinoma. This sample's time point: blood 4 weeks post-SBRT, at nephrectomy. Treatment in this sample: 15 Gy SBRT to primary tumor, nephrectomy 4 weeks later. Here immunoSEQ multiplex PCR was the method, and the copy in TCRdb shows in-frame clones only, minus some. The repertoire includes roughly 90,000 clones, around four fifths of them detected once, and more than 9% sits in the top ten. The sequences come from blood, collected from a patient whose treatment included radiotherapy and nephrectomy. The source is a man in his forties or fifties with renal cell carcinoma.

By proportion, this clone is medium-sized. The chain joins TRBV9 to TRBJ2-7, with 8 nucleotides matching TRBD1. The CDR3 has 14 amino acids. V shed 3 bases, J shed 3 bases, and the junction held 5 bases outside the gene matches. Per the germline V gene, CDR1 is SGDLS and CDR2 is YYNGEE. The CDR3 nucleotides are TGTGCCAGCAGCGGGACAGGGAACAGCTACGAGCAGTACTTC. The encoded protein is CASSGTGNSYEQYF.

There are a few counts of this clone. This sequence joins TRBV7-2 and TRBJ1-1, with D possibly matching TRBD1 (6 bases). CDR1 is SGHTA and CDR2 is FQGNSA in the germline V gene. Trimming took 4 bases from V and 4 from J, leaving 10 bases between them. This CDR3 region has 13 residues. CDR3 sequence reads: CASSSQGGTEAFF. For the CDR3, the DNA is TGTGCCAGCAGCTCACAGGGAGGCACTGAAGCTTTCTTT. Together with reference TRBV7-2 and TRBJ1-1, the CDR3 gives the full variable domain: GAGVSQSPSNKVTEKGKDVELRCDPISGHTALYWYRQSLGQGLEFLIYFQGNSAPDKSGLPSDRFSAERTGGSVSTLTIQRTQQEDSAVYLCASSSQGGTEAFFGQGTRLTVV.

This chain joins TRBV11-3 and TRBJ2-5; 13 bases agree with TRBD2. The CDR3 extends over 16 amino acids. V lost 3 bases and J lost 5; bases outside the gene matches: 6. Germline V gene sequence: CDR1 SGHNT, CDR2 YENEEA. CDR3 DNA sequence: TGTGCCAGCAGCTTCCCAAGACTAGCGGGGGGTGAGACCCAGTACTTC. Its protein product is CASSFPRLAGGETQYF.

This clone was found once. CDR3 in amino acids: CASSHRQGAGEQFF. The CDR3, as DNA: TGTGCCAGCAGCCACCGACAGGGGGCAGGGGAGCAGTTCTTC. The rearrangement links TRBV27 to TRBJ2-1, with 10 bases matching TRBD1. CDR1 is MNHEY and CDR2 is SMNVEV in the germline V gene (reference sequence). This CDR3 spans 14 amino acids. Trimming at V came to 6 bases and at J to 10 bases, leaving 9 bases not matched to a gene.

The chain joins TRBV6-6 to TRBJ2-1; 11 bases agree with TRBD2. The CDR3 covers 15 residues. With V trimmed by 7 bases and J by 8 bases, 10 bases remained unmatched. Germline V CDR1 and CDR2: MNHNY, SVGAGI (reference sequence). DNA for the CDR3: TGTGCCAGCACGGCTAGCGGGAGGTTAACAGATGAGCAGTTCTTC. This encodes CASTASGRLTDEQFF.

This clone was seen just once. This CDR3 is CASSRTSGYYEQYF. DNA for the CDR3: TGCGCCAGCAGCCGCACTAGCGGATACTACGAGCAGTACTTC. The genes are TRBV4-1 and TRBJ2-7; 8 nucleotides agree with TRBD2. The junction had 5 bases not matched to a gene; V was cut back by 4 bases and J by 3 bases. Germline V gene data show CDR1 as MGHRA and CDR2 as YSYEKL. The CDR3 length is 14 residues.

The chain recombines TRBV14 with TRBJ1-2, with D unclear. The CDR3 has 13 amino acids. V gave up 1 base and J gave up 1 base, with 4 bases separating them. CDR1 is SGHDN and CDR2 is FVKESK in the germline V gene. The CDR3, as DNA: TGTGCCAGCAGCCAAGTGGATAACTATGGCTACACCTTC. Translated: CASSQVDNYGYTF.

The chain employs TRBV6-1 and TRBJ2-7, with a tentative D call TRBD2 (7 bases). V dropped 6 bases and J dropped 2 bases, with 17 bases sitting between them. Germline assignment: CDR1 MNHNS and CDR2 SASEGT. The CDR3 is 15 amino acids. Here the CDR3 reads CASRVAWEGAYEQYF. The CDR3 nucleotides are TGTGCCAGCAGAGTAGCGTGGGAGGGGGCCTACGAGCAGTACTTC.

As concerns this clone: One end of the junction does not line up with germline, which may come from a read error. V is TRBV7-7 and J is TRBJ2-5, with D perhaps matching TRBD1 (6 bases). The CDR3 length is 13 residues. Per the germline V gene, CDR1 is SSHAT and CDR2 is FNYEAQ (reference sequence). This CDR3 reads CASSSQGLGAQYF. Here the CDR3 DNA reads TGTGCTAGCAGCTCCCAGGGGTTGGGGGCCCAGTACTTC.

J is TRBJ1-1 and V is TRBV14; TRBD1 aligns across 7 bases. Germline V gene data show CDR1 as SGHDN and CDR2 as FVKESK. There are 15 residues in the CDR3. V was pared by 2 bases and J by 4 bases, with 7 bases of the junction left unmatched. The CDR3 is CASSQQSGGSTEAFF. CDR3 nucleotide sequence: TGTGCCAGCAGCCAACAATCAGGGGGGAGCACTGAAGCTTTCTTT.

The CDR3 nucleotides read TGCAGCGCCCAGACGGGTAATAGCAATCAGCCCCAGCATTTT. This translates into CSAQTGNSNQPQHF. The chain joins TRBV29-1 to TRBJ1-5; no reliable D call. V lost 7 bases and J lost 0, with 13 bases in between. Germline V lookup: CDR1 SQVTM, CDR2 ANQGSEA. This CDR3 has 14 residues.

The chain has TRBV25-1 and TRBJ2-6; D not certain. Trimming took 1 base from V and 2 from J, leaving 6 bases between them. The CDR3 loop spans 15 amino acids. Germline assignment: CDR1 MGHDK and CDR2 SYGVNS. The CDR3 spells CASSELVAGANVLTF. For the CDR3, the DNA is TGTGCCAGCAGTGAATTGGTGGCTGGGGCCAACGTCCTGACTTTC.

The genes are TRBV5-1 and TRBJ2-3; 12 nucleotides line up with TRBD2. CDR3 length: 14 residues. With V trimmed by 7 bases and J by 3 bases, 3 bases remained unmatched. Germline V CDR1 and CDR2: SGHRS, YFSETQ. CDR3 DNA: TGCGCCAGCGGGCTAGCGGGGGGGACAGATACGCAGTATTTT. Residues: CASGLAGGTDTQYF.

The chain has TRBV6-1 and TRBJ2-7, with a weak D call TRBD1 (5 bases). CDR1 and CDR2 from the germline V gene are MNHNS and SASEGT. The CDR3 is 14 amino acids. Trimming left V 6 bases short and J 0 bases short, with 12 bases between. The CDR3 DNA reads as TGTGCCAGCAGGATTACAGGTACCTCCTACGAGCAGTACTTC. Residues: CASRITGTSYEQYF.

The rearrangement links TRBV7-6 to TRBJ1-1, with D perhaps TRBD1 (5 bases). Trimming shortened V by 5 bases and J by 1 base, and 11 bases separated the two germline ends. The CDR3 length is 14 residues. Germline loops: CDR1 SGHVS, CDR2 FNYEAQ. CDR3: CASSPGLANTEAFF. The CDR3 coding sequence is TGTGCCAGCAGCCCGGGACTCGCGAACACTGAAGCTTTCTTT.

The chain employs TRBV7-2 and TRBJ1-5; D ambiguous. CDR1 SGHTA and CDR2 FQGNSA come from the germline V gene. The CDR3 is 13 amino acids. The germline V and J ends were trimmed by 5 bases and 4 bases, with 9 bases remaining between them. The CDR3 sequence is CASSPQSNQPQHF. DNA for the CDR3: TGTGCCAGCAGCCCCCAGAGTAATCAGCCCCAGCATTTT.

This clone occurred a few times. CDR3 bases: TGCGCCAGCAGCTTGGGAGGAGGCCTAGCGGGAGTCGAGCAGTACTTC. This codes for CASSLGGGLAGVEQYF. The chain recombines TRBV5-1 with TRBJ2-7, with 10 bases that match TRBD2. In germline, CDR1 is SGHRS, CDR2 YFSETQ. The CDR3 is made up of 16 amino acids. J lost 6 bases, V lost 0 bases, and 9 bases had no gene match.

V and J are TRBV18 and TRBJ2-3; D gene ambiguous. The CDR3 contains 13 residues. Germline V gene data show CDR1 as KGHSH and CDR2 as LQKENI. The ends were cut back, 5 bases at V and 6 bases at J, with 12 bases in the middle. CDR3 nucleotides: TGTGCCAGCTCATCTCAAGAAGCGGATACGCAGTATTTT. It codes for CASSSQEADTQYF.

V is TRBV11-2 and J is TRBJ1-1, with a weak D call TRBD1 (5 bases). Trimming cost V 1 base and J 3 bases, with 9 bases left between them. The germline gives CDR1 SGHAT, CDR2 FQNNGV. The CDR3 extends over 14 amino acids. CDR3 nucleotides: TGTGCCAGCAGCTTAGTGGGGGGGGACACTGAAGCTTTCTTT. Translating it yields CASSLVGGDTEAFF.

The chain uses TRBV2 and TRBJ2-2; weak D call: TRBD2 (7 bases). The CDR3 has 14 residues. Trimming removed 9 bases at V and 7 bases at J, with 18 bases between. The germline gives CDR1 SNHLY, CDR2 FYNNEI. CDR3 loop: CASDDWGGNGELFF. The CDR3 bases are TGTGCCAGTGATGATTGGGGGGGCAACGGGGAGCTGTTTTTT. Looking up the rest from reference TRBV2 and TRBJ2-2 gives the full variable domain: EPEVTQTPSHQVTQMGQEVILRCVPISNHLYFYWYRQILGQKVEFLVSFYNNEISEKSEIFDDQFSVERPDGSNFTLKIRSTKLEDSAMYFCASDDWGGNGELFFGEGSRLTVL.